Reported below is one T cell receptor beta chain. Coverage ceases 3 residues before the CDR3 finishes, and the germline J gene fills in the end. These data belong to a study of T cells in women clearing cervical HPV infection. Study context: Controls gave blood once infection was undetectable; cases at lesion identification.

TCRdb's copy holds only in-frame clones and misses some; the assay was immunoSEQ multiplex PCR. In all, the sample yields tens of thousands of clones. The CDR3 is made up of 14 amino acids. Germline V gene lookup returns CDR1 LGHDT and CDR2 YNNKEL (reference sequence). V was cut by 5 bases and J by 6 bases, with 15 bases left in between. All donors had a single incident cervical HPV16 infection, not prevalent. MY09/MY11 PCR detected cervical HPV DNA; dot-blot assigned genotypes. Sequenced material: blood buffy coat. The rearrangement links TRBV3-1 (or the pseudogene TRBV3-2) to TRBJ2-3, with TRBD1 as a possible D gene (6 bases). The receptor was isolated from a woman aged 18-69 years with a cervical HPV16 infection that either progressed to CIN3+ or cleared (not recorded which). The CDR3 region is CASSFRTVGDTQYF. The DNA read from the CDR3 is TGTGCCAGCAGCTTCCGGACAGTAGGGGATACG.